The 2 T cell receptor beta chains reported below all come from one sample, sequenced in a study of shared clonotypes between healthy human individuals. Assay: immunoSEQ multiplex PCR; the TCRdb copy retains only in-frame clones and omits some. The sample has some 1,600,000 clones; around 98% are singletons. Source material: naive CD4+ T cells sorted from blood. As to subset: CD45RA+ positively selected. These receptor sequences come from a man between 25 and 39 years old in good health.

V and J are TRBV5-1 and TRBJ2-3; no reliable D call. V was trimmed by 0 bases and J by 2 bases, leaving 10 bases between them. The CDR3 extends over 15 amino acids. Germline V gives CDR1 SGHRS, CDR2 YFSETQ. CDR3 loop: CASSLGQADTDTQYF. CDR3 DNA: TGCGCCAGCAGCTTGGGTCAGGCAGACACAGATACGCAGTATTTT. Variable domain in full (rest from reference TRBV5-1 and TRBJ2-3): KAGVTQTPRYLIKTRGQQVTLSCSPISGHRSVSWYQQTPGQGLQFLFEYFSETQRNKGNFPGRFSGRQFSNSRSEMNVSTLELGDSALYLCASSLGQADTDTQYFGPGTRLTVL.

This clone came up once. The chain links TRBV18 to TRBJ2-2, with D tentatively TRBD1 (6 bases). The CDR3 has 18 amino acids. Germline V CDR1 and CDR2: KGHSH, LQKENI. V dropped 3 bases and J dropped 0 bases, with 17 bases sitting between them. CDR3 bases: TGTGCCAGCTCACCGGAAGCGCCCGGGACAACGAACACCGGGGAGCTGTTTTTT. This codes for CASSPEAPGTTNTGELFF.